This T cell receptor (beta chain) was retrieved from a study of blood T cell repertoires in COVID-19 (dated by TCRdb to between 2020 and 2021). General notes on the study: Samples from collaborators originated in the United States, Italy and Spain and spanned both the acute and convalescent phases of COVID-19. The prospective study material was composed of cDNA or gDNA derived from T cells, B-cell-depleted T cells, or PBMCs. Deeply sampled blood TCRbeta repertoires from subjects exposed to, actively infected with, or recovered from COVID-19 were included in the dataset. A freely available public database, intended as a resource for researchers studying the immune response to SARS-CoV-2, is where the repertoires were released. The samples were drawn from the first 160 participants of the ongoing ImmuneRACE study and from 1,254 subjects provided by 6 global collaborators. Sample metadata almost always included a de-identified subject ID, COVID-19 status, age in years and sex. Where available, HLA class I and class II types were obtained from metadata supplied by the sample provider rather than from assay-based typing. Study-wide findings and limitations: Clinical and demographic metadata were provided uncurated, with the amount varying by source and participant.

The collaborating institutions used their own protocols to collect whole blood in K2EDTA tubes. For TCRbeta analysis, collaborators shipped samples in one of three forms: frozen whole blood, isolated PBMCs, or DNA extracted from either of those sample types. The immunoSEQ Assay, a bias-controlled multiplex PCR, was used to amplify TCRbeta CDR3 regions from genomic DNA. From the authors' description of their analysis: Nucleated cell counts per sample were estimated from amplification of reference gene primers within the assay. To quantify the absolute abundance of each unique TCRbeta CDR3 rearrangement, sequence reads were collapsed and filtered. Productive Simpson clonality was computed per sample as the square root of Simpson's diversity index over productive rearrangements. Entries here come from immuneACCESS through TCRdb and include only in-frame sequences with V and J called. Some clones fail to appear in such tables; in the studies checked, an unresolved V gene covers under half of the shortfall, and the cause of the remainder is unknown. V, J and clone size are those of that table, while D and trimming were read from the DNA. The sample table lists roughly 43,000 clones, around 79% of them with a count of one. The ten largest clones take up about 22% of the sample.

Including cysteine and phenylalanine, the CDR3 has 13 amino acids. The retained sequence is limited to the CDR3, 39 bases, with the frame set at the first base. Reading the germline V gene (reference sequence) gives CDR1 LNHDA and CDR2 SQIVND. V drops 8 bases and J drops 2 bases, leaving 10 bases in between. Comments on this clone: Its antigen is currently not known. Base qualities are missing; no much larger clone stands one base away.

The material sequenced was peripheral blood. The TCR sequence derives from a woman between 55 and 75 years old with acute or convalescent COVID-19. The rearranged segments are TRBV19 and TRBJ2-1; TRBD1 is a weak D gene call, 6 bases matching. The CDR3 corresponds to CASGEGAYNEQFF. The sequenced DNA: TGTGCCAGTGGAGAGGGGGCCTACAATGAGCAGTTCTTC.